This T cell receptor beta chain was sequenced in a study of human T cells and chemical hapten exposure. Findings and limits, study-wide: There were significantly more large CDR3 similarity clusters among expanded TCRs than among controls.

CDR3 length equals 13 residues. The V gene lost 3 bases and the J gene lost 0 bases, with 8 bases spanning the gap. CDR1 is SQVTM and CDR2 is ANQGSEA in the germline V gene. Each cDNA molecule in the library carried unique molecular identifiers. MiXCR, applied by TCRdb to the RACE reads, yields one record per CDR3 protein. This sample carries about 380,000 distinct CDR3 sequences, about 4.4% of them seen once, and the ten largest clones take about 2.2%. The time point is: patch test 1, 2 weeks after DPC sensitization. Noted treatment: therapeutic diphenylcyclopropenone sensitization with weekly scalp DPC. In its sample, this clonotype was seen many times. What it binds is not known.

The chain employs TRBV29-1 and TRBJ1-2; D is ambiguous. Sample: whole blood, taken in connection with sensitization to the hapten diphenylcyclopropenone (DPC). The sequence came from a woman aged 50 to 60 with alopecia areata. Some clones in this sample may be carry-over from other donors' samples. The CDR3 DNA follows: TGCAGCGTTGACCGCGCTTCTAACTATGGCTACACCTTC. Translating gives CSVDRASNYGYTF.